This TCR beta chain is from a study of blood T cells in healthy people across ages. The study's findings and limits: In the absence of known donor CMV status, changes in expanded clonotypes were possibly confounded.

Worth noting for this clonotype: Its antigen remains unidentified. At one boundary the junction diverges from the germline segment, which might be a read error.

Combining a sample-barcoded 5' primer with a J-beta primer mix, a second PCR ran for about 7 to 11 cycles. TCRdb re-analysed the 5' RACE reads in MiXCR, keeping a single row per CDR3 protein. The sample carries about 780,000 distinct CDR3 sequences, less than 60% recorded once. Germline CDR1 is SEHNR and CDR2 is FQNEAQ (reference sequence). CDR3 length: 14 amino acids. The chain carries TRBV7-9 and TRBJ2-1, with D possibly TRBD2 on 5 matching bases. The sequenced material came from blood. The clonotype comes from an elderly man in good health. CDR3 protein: CASSVAISYNEQFF. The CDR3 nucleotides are TGTGCCAGCAGCGTAGCGATTTCCTACAATGAGCAGTTCTTC.